Below are 14 T cell receptor beta chains sequenced from a single sample in a study of blood T cells in healthy people across ages. Together with a sample-barcoded 5' primer, a J-beta primer mix was included in a second PCR lasting roughly 7 to 11 cycles. TCRdb called the 5' RACE reads again in MiXCR, with one record for every CDR3 protein. The sample has over 950,000 distinct CDR3 sequences; more than 30% are singletons. The material sequenced was blood. The source of these receptors is a young man in good health.

V is TRBV7-2 and J is TRBJ2-1; D call uncertain. With 1 base removed from V and 10 bases from J, the gap between germline ends came to 17 bases. CDR3 length: 15 residues. Germline CDR1 SGHTA, CDR2 FQGNSA. CDR3 nucleotide sequence: TGTGCCAGCAGCTTAGGGACCTACATTTCCTACGAGCAGTTCTTC. It specifies CASSLGTYISYEQFF.

The genes are TRBV10-3 and TRBJ2-3; tentative D call: TRBD2 (7 bases). The germline gives CDR1 ENHRY, CDR2 SYGVKD. V was shortened by 0 bases and J by 6 bases, with 16 bases between the two germline ends. The CDR3 extends over 16 amino acids. CDR3 sequence reads: CAISESHGGGPDTQYF. DNA of the CDR3: TGTGCCATCAGTGAGTCGCATGGGGGGGGCCCCGATACGCAGTATTTT.

The chain joins TRBV6-5 to TRBJ1-2; no definite D call. The length of the CDR3 is 14 residues. Trimming shortened V by 0 bases and J by 4 bases, and 9 bases separated the two germline ends. The germline gives CDR1 MNHEY, CDR2 SVGAGI. CDR3 amino acids: CASSYSPSTYGYTF. The CDR3, as DNA: TGTGCCAGCAGTTACTCTCCCAGCACCTATGGCTACACCTTC.

This clonotype was picked up a small number of times. The rearrangement joins TRBV10-3 to TRBJ2-6, with D unresolved. Per the germline V gene, CDR1 is ENHRY and CDR2 is SYGVKD. The ends were cut back, 5 bases at V and 0 bases at J, with 5 bases in the middle. The CDR3 is 14 amino acids. DNA for the CDR3: TGTGCCATCAGTCACAGCTCTGGGGCCAACGTCCTGACTTTC. Amino acid sequence: CAISHSSGANVLTF.

The chain joins TRBV4-3 to TRBJ2-3; TRBD2 is a possible D gene (6 bases). CDR1 is LGHNA and CDR2 is YSLEER in the germline V gene. The V end was cut by 0 bases, the J end by 4 bases, with 17 bases between. This CDR3 has 17 amino acids. CDR3 in amino acids: CASSQEIAGILPDTQYF. The CDR3 coding sequence is TGCGCCAGCAGCCAAGAGATTGCGGGGATACTTCCAGATACGCAGTATTTT.

A single count supports this clonotype. The CDR3 region is CSVEDPRGLNEQYF. The CDR3 nucleotides are TGCAGCGTTGAGGACCCCAGAGGTTTGAATGAGCAGTACTTC. The chain joins TRBV29-1 to TRBJ2-7; D gene unclear. V lost 3 bases and J 7 bases, leaving 19 bases between the germline ends. The germline gives CDR1 SQVTM, CDR2 ANQGSEA. The CDR3 is 14 residues long.

The chain has TRBV4-3 and TRBJ1-1, with D possibly being TRBD1 (6 bases). In germline, CDR1 is LGHNA, CDR2 YSLEER. CDR3 size: 15 residues. V shed 1 base and J shed 4 bases, with 13 bases lying between them. The CDR3 region has the DNA TGCGCCAGCAGCCAAGTACCGACAGGAGCCACTGAAGCTTTCTTT. This encodes CASSQVPTGATEAFF.

A few counts support this clonotype. The chain uses TRBV5-1 and TRBJ2-2; no firm D call. Trimming pared 0 bases from V and 1 base from J, leaving 10 bases between. This CDR3 has 16 amino acids. Germline loops: CDR1 SGHRS, CDR2 YFSETQ. CDR3 in amino acids: CASSLEVAENTGELFF. The CDR3 bases are TGCGCCAGCAGCTTGGAAGTAGCCGAGAACACCGGGGAGCTGTTTTTT. Full variable domain (remainder filled in from reference TRBV5-1 and TRBJ2-2): KAGVTQTPRYLIKTRGQQVTLSCSPISGHRSVSWYQQTPGQGLQFLFEYFSETQRNKGNFPGRFSGRQFSNSRSEMNVSTLELGDSALYLCASSLEVAENTGELFFGEGSRLTVL.

Of note for this clonotype: Given a much more abundant clone one base away, this may be a read error. The chain couples TRBV29-1 to TRBJ2-7; D is ambiguous. Germline values: CDR1 SQVTM, CDR2 ANQGSEA. Trimming removed 8 bases at V and 4 bases at J, with 12 bases between. The CDR3 runs 11 residues. The DNA of the CDR3 is TGCAGCACCTCCGTTGGGTACGAGCAGTACTTC. Translation: CSTSVGYEQYF.

The V gene is TRBV6-2 or TRBV6-3, the J gene TRBJ1-4; D might be TRBD1 (6 bases). CDR1 is MNHEY and CDR2 is SVGEGT in the germline V gene. The V and J ends lost 0 bases and 0 bases respectively, with 11 bases between them. The CDR3 contains 17 residues. The CDR3 here is CASSYSWTVSTNEKLFF. The DNA of the CDR3 is TGTGCCAGCAGTTACTCGTGGACAGTTTCAACTAATGAAAAACTGTTTTTT.

The V and J genes are TRBV7-2 and TRBJ1-2, with D perhaps TRBD1 (5 bases). The germline V gene has CDR1 SGHTA and CDR2 FQGNSA. There are 12 residues in the CDR3. Deletions cut 7 bases from V and 8 bases from J, with 14 bases between. CDR3 in amino acids: CASTFAGGGYTF. CDR3 DNA sequence: TGTGCCAGCACCTTCGCCGGGGGAGGCTACACCTTC.

The chain uses TRBV7-8 and TRBJ2-1; 13 bases are shared with TRBD2. This CDR3 contains 18 residues. V was clipped by 3 bases and J by 5 bases; unmatched bases: 10. From germline, CDR1 is SGHVS and CDR2 FQNEAQ. In nucleotides, the CDR3 is TGTGCCAGCAGCTTGGGAACTAGCGGGGGGGGGTTCGACAATGAGCAGTTCTTC. Residues: CASSLGTSGGGFDNEQFF.

This clonotype was counted between two and nine times. The chain combines TRBV2 with TRBJ2-3; 9 nucleotides line up with TRBD2. The ends lost 10 bases at V and 5 bases at J; junction bases unmatched: 10. This CDR3 spans 14 amino acids. CDR1 and CDR2 from the germline V gene are SNHLY and FYNNEI. The DNA for the CDR3 is TGTGCCAACAGAGCGGGGGGCGCCCTAGATACGCAGTATTTT. This gives the protein CANRAGGALDTQYF.

With regard to this clonotype: The junction and the germline gene differ at one end; a read error may be behind it. The chain carries TRBV6-1 and TRBJ2-1; 12 nucleotides match TRBD2. The CDR3 loop spans 18 amino acids. In germline, CDR1 is MNHNS, CDR2 SASEGT. CDR3 loop: CAGSRGTSGPGGYNEQFF. The DNA for the CDR3 is TGTGCCGGCAGCCGCGGGACTAGCGGGCCCGGAGGCTACAATGAGCAGTTCTTC.